Shown below are 28 T cell receptor beta chains from a single sample sequenced in a study of CD8 T cells in ankylosing spondylitis. TCRdb called the 5' RACE reads again in MiXCR, with one record for every CDR3 protein. In the table there are roughly 250,000 distinct CDR3 sequences, approximately 9% of which are singletons. Sequencing was performed on blood, either unsorted or a sorted T cell fraction (not recorded which). These receptor sequences come from a male donor with ankylosing spondylitis or in good health (not recorded which).

This clonotype occurred a few times. The chain couples TRBV7-2 to TRBJ2-1; 9 positions match TRBD2. Germline loops: CDR1 SGHTA, CDR2 FQGNSA. The CDR3 runs to 16 residues. The V segment lost 5 bases and the J segment 8 bases; nucleotides outside the gene matches: 13. CDR3 DNA sequence: TGTGCCAGCAGCCCCTCCAGCGGGAGGCCCCTCCATGAGCAGTTCTTC. Its translation is CASSPSSGRPLHEQFF.

This clonotype was seen ten or more times. V usage is TRBV20-1 and J usage is TRBJ2-7; D tentatively fits TRBD1 or TRBD2 (5 bases each). The CDR3 has 18 amino acids. The V end lost 1 base, the J end lost 3 bases, and 25 bases lay between the germline ends. The germline gives CDR1 DFQATT, CDR2 SNEGSKA (reference sequence). CDR3 in DNA: TGCAGTGCTAGAGGTTGCTTCTCCCGGGACGAAGTCTTCTACGAGCAGTACTTC. Its protein is CSARGCFSRDEVFYEQYF.

This clonotype was observed at least ten times. V is TRBV5-6 and J is TRBJ2-2; D is possibly TRBD2 (5 bases). This CDR3 has 14 residues. The germline gives CDR1 SGHDT, CDR2 YYEEEE. V was cut by 6 bases and J by 1 base, with 10 bases left in between. The CDR3 reads CASTPSGNTGELFF. The DNA for the CDR3 is TGTGCCAGCACCCCGAGCGGGAACACCGGGGAGCTGTTTTTT.

Ten or more counts support this clonotype. The V gene is TRBV4-1, the J gene TRBJ2-7; TRBD1 or TRBD2 may be the D gene (5 bases each). Trimming shortened V by 3 bases and J by 6 bases, and 18 bases separated the two germline ends. CDR1 is MGHRA, CDR2 YSYEKL, per germline. The CDR3 has 15 amino acids. The CDR3 loop is CASSQSGTIPFEQYF. The CDR3 bases are TGCGCCAGCAGCCAGTCCGGGACCATCCCTTTCGAGCAGTACTTC.

This clonotype was detected only a few times. The chain joins TRBV5-1 to TRBJ1-1; D is possibly TRBD1 (5 bases). The CDR3 consists of 16 residues. The V gene lost 7 bases and the J gene lost 1 base, with 20 bases spanning the gap. Germline V gives CDR1 SGHRS, CDR2 YFSETQ. For the CDR3, the DNA is TGCGCCAGCGAACCCCGAGGAGGGAGGGGGAACACTGAAGCTTTCTTT. Translating it yields CASEPRGGRGNTEAFF.

The chain joins TRBV7-9 to TRBJ2-1; D possibly corresponds to TRBD2 (7 bases). The germline V gene encodes CDR1 SEHNR and CDR2 FQNEAQ (reference sequence). The CDR3 is 14 amino acids. V lost 3 bases and J 9 bases, leaving 15 bases between the germline ends. The CDR3 here is CASSLGGGEGEQFF. CDR3 in DNA: TGTGCCAGCAGCTTGGGAGGGGGAGAGGGTGAGCAGTTCTTC. The variable domain in full, with the rest retrieved from reference TRBV7-9 and TRBJ2-1, is DTGVSQNPRHKITKRGQNVTFRCDPISEHNRLYWYRQTLGQGPEFLTYFQNEAQLEKSRLLSDRFSAERPKGSFSTLEIQRTEQGDSAMYLCASSLGGGEGEQFFGPGTRLTVL.

The J gene is TRBJ2-2, the V gene TRBV7-2, with D possibly matching TRBD2 (5 bases). Trimming left V 5 bases short and J 4 bases short, with 11 bases between. This CDR3 contains 14 residues. CDR1 and CDR2 from the germline V gene are SGHTA and FQGNSA. In DNA form, the CDR3 reads TGTGCCAGCAGCCCTCGGACTCTCACCGGGGAGCTGTTTTTT. Protein product: CASSPRTLTGELFF.

The chain combines TRBV20-1 with TRBJ2-5, with a possible D match to TRBD2 (5 bases). The germline V gene has CDR1 DFQATT and CDR2 SNEGSKA (reference sequence). Trimming took off 0 bases at V and 5 bases at J, with 16 bases between the two ends. CDR3 length: 15 residues. CDR3 bases: TGCAGTGCTAGAGATCTTATCCGGGGAAGGGAGACCCAGTACTTC. This codes for CSARDLIRGRETQYF.

This clonotype turned up a few times. The V gene is TRBV7-2, the J gene TRBJ1-1, with TRBD1 as a possible D gene (6 bases). Trimming took off 4 bases at V and 0 bases at J, with 9 bases between the two ends. Germline CDR1 reads SGHTA; CDR2 reads FQGNSA. The CDR3 sequence is 14 residues long. In nucleotides, the CDR3 is TGTGCCAGCAGCTGGGGGCGGATGAACACTGAAGCTTTCTTT. As protein: CASSWGRMNTEAFF.

This clonotype was recorded at least ten times. V and J are TRBV7-9 and TRBJ1-1; D not resolved. The CDR3 runs 11 residues. Germline lookup yields CDR1 SEHNR and CDR2 FQNEAQ (reference sequence). Trimming removed 5 bases at V and 14 bases at J, with 15 bases between. The CDR3 DNA follows: TGTGCCAGCAGCCGCACAGACACACCCTTCTTT. It translates to CASSRTDTPFF.

This clonotype was recorded at least ten times. The rearrangement uses TRBV5-5 and TRBJ1-2; D not resolved. V shed 1 base and J shed 8 bases, with 24 bases lying between them. The CDR3 covers 17 residues. Germline CDR1 is SGHKS and CDR2 is YYEKEE (reference sequence). The CDR3 region has the DNA TGTGCCAGCAGCTTGTTAGGGAACGGCATCCTCCCGGAGGGCTACACCTTC. It specifies CASSLLGNGILPEGYTF. The full variable domain, its missing parts supplied by reference TRBV5-5 and TRBJ1-2, is DAGVTQSPTHLIKTRGQQVTLRCSPISGHKSVSWYQQVLGQGPQFIFQYYEKEERGRGNFPDRFSARQFPNYSSELNVNALLLGDSALYLCASSLLGNGILPEGYTFGSGTRLTVV.

This clonotype has a count of ten or more. The chain recombines TRBV20-1 with TRBJ2-3; no reliable D call. Germline loops: CDR1 DFQATT, CDR2 SNEGSKA (reference sequence). Trimming left V 5 bases short and J 10 bases short, with 19 bases between. CDR3 length equals 13 residues. The CDR3 sequence: CSAEAGDQMSQYF. CDR3 in DNA: TGCAGTGCTGAAGCTGGAGATCAGATGTCGCAGTATTTT.

This clonotype was seen repeatedly, ten times or more. The V gene is TRBV12-3 or TRBV12-4, the J gene TRBJ2-1; unclear D gene. Trimming removed 6 bases at V and 4 bases at J, with 16 bases between. The length of the CDR3 is 15 residues. The DNA for the CDR3 is TGTGCCAGCAGACCTCCCCCCGGGCTTTACAATGAGCAGTTCTTC. It is translated as CASRPPPGLYNEQFF.

This clonotype was seen many times. The chain has TRBV5-5 and TRBJ1-1; no reliable D call. The CDR3 has 15 amino acids. Germline CDR1 SGHKS, CDR2 YYEKEE (reference sequence). V gave up 6 bases and J gave up 4 bases, with 19 bases separating them. CDR3 protein: CASTSPLRPSTEAFF. CDR3 sequence (DNA): TGTGCCAGCACCTCCCCTCTCAGGCCAAGCACTGAAGCTTTCTTT. The full variable domain, with the rest looked up from reference TRBV5-5 and TRBJ1-1, is DAGVTQSPTHLIKTRGQQVTLRCSPISGHKSVSWYQQVLGQGPQFIFQYYEKEERGRGNFPDRFSARQFPNYSSELNVNALLLGDSALYLCASTSPLRPSTEAFFGQGTRLTVV.

This clonotype was counted ten times or more. The V and J genes are TRBV9 and TRBJ2-2; 9 nucleotides line up with TRBD2. V gave up 4 bases and J gave up 6 bases; unmatched junction bases: 7. Looked up from germline, CDR1 is SGDLS and CDR2 is YYNGEE. The CDR3 has 15 amino acids. The CDR3 DNA reads TGTGCCAGCAGCACTAGCGGGTACCCCTCCGGGGAGCTGTTTTTT. Amino acids: CASSTSGYPSGELFF.

In its sample, this clonotype was seen many times. The rearrangement uses TRBV20-1 and TRBJ2-3; 13 nucleotides match TRBD2. CDR1 and CDR2 (germline): DFQATT, SNEGSKA (reference sequence). Germline trimming cut 0 bases from V and 6 bases from J; bases unmatched to any gene: 9. CDR3 size: 17 residues. The CDR3 is CSARDVTSGGVPDTQYF. CDR3 in DNA: TGCAGTGCTAGAGATGTAACTAGCGGGGGGGTACCCGATACGCAGTATTTT.

This clonotype was counted many times. The chain links TRBV4-3 to TRBJ2-2, with a weak D call TRBD2 (5 bases). CDR3 length equals 18 residues. The V gene's germline CDR1 is LGHNA and CDR2 YSLEER. Trimming removed 0 bases from V and 1 base from J, with 15 bases in between. CDR3 in DNA: TGCGCCAGCAGCCAAGATAGTCCCGCTAGCTGGAACACCGGGGAGCTGTTTTTT. This gives the protein CASSQDSPASWNTGELFF.

There are many counts of this clonotype. The V and J genes are TRBV5-6 and TRBJ1-1; TRBD1 might be the D (5 bases). Trimming removed 0 bases at V and 7 bases at J, with 16 bases between. The CDR3 has 15 amino acids. Germline assignment: CDR1 SGHDT and CDR2 YYEEEE. CDR3 sequence (DNA): TGTGCCAGCAGCTTGGCCTCGGGGGAGCGGGGTGAAGCTTTCTTT. Amino acid sequence: CASSLASGERGEAFF.

The rearrangement uses TRBV20-1 and TRBJ1-3; D remains unclear. Trimming removed 2 bases at V and 0 bases at J, with 14 bases between. Germline values: CDR1 DFQATT, CDR2 SNEGSKA (reference sequence). CDR3 length: 16 amino acids. In DNA form, the CDR3 reads TGCAGTGCTAGAAAGGAAGGACTTCGCTCTGGAAACACCATATATTTT. Amino acid sequence: CSARKEGLRSGNTIYF.

This sequence joins TRBV21-1 and TRBJ1-3. TRBV21-1 is a pseudogene segment. The CDR3 loop spans 14 amino acids. In DNA form, the CDR3 reads TGTGCCAGCAGCGGGGAAGAACCTGGAAACACCATATATTTT. Translation: CASSGEEPGNTIYF.

This clonotype has a count of ten or more. The chain has TRBV20-1 and TRBJ1-5; 7 bases fit TRBD1. Germline V gives CDR1 DFQATT, CDR2 SNEGSKA (reference sequence). The CDR3 runs 15 residues. With 0 bases clipped from V and 4 bases from J, the junction kept 6 bases outside the gene matches. The CDR3, as DNA: TGCAGTGCTAGAGATCAAGGGGACAGAAATCAGCCCCAGCATTTT. The encoded protein is CSARDQGDRNQPQHF.

The chain links TRBV3-1 to TRBJ1-1; no reliable D call. Germline CDR1 is LGHDT and CDR2 is YNNKEL (reference sequence). V lost 3 bases to trimming and J lost 6 bases, with 14 bases between them. The length of the CDR3 is 14 residues. The CDR3 DNA is TGTGCCAGCAGCCAGAGGTTAGGGATACCTGAAGCTTTCTTT. Residues: CASSQRLGIPEAFF. The entire variable domain, with the rest obtained from reference TRBV3-1 and TRBJ1-1, is as follows: DTAVSQTPKYLVTQMGNDKSIKCEQNLGHDTMYWYKQDSKKFLKIMFSYNNKELIINETVPNRFSPKSPDKAHLNLHINSLELGDSAVYFCASSQRLGIPEAFFGQGTRLTVV.

This clonotype was found once. The chain has TRBV7-6 and TRBJ2-7; D may be TRBD1 (6 bases). Germline lookup yields CDR1 SGHVS and CDR2 FNYEAQ. The CDR3 has 12 residues. The V gene lost 1 base and the J gene lost 11 bases, with 12 bases spanning the gap. CDR3 in DNA: TGTGCCAGCAGCTTAGTCCCAGGGGAGAAGTACTTC. It is translated as CASSLVPGEKYF.

The CDR3, as DNA: TGTGCCAGCAGTGCTAGGATGGTCTACAATGAGCAGTTCTTC. Translating gives CASSARMVYNEQFF. The V gene is TRBV12-3 or TRBV12-4, the J gene TRBJ2-1; the D is unclear. V lost 5 bases to trimming and J lost 3 bases, with 11 bases between them. This CDR3 has 14 amino acids.

This clonotype was counted at least ten times. CDR3 coding DNA: TGTGCCAGCTCCGGACTAGCGGGGGTGACCTACAATGAGCAGTTCTTC. This encodes CASSGLAGVTYNEQFF. This chain links TRBV11-2 with TRBJ2-1; 13 bases map to TRBD2. Looked up from germline, CDR1 is SGHAT and CDR2 is FQNNGV. V shed 8 bases, J shed 2 bases, and the junction held 6 bases outside the gene matches. The CDR3 consists of 16 residues.

This clonotype was found many times. This chain links TRBV20-1 with TRBJ2-5; D might be TRBD1 or TRBD2, each matching 5 bases. V was pared by 7 bases and J by 1 base, with 13 bases between. Looked up from germline, CDR1 is DFQATT and CDR2 is SNEGSKA (reference sequence). CDR3 length: 13 residues. The chain's CDR3 is CSGEGQTQETQYF. The DNA for the CDR3 is TGCAGTGGAGAGGGGCAGACCCAAGAGACCCAGTACTTC.

This clonotype was found many times. The CDR3 DNA sequence: TGCAGTGCTAGTTCGAGCACTCGCACAGATACGCAGTATTTT. The encoded protein is CSASSSTRTDTQYF. V gene TRBV20-1 combines with J gene TRBJ2-3; D gene unclear. CDR1 DFQATT and CDR2 SNEGSKA come from the germline V gene (reference sequence). CDR3 size: 14 residues. Trimming stripped 3 bases from V and 1 base from J, with 11 bases between.

This clonotype was counted ten times or more. The chain joins TRBV20-1 to TRBJ2-1, with a possible D match to TRBD1 (5 bases). The germline gives CDR1 DFQATT, CDR2 SNEGSKA (reference sequence). The CDR3 length is 17 residues. Trimming shortened V by 0 bases and J by 3 bases, and 18 bases separated the two germline ends. This CDR3 reads CSARDPGFGSGYNEQFF. In DNA form, the CDR3 reads TGCAGTGCTAGAGATCCAGGGTTTGGGTCGGGCTACAATGAGCAGTTCTTC.